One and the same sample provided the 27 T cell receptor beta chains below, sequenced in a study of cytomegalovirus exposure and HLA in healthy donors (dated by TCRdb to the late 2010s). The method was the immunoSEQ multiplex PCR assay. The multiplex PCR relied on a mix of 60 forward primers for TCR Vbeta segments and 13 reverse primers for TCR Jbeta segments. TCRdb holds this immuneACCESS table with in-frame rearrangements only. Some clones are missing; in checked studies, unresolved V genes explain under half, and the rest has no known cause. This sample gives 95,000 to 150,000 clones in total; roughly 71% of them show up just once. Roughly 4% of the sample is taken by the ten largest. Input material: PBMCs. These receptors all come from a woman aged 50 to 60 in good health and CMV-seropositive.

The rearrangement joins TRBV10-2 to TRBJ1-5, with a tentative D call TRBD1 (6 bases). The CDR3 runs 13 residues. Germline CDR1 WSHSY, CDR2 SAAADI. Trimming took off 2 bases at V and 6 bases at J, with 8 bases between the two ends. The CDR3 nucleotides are TGCGCCAGCAGTGAGGGGGGCGGTCAGCCCCAGCATTTT. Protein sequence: CASSEGGGQPQHF.

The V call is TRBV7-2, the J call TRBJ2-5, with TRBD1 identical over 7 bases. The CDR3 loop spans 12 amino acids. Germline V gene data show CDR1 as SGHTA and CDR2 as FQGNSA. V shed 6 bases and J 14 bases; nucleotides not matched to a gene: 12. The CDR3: CASSSPLGTDYF. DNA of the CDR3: TGTGCCAGCAGTTCCCCCCTCGGGACAGACTACTTC.

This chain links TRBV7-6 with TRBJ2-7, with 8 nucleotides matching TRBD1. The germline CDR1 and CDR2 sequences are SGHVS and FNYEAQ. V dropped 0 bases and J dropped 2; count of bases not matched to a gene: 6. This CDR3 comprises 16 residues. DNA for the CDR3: TGTGCCAGCAGCTTAGCTGCGAAGGACAGGGCCTACGAGCAGTACTTC. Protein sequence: CASSLAAKDRAYEQYF.

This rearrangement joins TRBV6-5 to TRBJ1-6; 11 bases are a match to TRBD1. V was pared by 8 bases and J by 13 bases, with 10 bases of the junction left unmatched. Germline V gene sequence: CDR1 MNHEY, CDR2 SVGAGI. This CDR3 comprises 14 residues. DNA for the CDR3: TGTGCCAGCGCTAAGGGACAGGGGGGCGATCCCCTCCACTTT. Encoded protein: CASAKGQGGDPLHF.

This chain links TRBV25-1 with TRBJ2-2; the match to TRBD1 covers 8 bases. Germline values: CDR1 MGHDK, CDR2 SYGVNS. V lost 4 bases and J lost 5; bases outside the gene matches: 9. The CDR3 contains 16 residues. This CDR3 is CASSVSGTGNTGELFF. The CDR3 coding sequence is TGTGCCAGCAGTGTATCCGGGACAGGAAATACCGGGGAGCTGTTTTTT.

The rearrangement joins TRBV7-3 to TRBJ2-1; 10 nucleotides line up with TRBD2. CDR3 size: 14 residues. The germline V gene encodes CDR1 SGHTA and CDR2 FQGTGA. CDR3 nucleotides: TGTGCAAGCGGGGGGGGGCCTTATATAGGTGAGCAGTTCTTC. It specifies CASGGGPYIGEQFF.

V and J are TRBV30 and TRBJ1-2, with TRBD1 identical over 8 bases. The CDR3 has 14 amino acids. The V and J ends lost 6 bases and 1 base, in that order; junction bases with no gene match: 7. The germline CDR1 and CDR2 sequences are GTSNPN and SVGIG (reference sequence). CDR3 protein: CACRDRYFNYGYTF. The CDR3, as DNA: TGTGCCTGCCGGGACAGGTATTTTAACTATGGCTACACCTTC.

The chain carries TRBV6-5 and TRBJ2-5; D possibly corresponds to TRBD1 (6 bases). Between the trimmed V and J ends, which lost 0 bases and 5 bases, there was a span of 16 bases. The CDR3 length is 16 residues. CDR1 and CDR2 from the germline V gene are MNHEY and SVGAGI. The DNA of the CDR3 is TGTGCCAGCAGTTACTCGACAGGCGGCGAGGGGGAGACCCAGTACTTC. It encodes CASSYSTGGEGETQYF.

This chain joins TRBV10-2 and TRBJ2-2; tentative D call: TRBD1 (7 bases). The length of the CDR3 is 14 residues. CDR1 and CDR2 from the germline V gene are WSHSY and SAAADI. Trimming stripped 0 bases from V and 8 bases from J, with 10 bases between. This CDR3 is CASSESRGRGELFF. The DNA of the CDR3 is TGCGCCAGCAGTGAGTCCAGGGGGAGGGGGGAGCTGTTTTTT.

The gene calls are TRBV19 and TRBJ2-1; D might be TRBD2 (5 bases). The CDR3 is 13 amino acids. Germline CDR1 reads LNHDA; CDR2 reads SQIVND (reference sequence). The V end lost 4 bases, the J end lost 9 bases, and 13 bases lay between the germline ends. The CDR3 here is CASSTIGLFEQFF. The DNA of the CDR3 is TGTGCCAGTAGTACTATTGGACTTTTTGAGCAGTTCTTC.

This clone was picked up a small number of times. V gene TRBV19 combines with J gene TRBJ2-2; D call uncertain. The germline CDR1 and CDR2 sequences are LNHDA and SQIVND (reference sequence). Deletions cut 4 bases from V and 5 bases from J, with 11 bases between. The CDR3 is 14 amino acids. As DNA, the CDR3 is TGTGCCAGTAGTACCCAAACACCGACCGGGGAGCTGTTTTTT. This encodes CASSTQTPTGELFF. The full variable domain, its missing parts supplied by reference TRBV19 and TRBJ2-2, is DGGITQSPKYLFRKEGQNVTLSCEQNLNHDAMYWYRQDPGQGLRLIYYSQIVNDFQKGDIAEGYSVSREKKESFPLTVTSAQKNPTAFYLCASSTQTPTGELFFGEGSRLTVL.

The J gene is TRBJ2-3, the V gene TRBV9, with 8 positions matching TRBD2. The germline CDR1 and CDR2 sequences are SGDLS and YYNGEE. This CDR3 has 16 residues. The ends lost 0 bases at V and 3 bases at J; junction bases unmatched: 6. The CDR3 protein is CASSVDRGGRTDTQYF. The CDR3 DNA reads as TGTGCCAGCAGCGTAGATCGGGGGGGCAGGACAGATACGCAGTATTTT. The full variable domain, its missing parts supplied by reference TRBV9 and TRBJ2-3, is DSGVTQTPKHLITATGQRVTLRCSPRSGDLSVYWYQQSLDQGLQFLIQYYNGEERAKGNILERFSAQQFPDLHSELNLSSLELGDSALYFCASSVDRGGRTDTQYFGPGTRLTVL.

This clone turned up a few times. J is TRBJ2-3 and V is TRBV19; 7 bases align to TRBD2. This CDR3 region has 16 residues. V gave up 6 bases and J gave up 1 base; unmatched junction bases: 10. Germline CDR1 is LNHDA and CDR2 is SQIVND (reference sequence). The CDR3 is CASSKRDGAGTDTQYF. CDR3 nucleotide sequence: TGTGCCAGTAGCAAGCGGGACGGGGCGGGCACAGATACGCAGTATTTT.

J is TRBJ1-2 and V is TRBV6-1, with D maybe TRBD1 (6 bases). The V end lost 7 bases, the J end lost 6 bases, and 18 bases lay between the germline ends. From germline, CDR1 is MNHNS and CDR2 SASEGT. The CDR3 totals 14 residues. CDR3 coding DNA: TGTGCCAGCACCCGGACAGACTTTATCCATGGCTACACCTTC. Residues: CASTRTDFIHGYTF.

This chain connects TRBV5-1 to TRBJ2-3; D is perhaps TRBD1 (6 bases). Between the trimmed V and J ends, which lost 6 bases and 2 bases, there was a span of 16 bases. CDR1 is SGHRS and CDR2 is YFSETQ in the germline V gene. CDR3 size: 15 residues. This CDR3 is CASTEGVGVTDTQYF. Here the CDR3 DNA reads TGCGCCAGCACCGAGGGGGTGGGCGTCACAGATACGCAGTATTTT.

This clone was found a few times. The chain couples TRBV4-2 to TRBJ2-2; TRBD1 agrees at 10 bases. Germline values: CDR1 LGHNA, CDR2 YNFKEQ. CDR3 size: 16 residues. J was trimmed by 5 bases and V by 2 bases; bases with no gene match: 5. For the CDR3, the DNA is TGTGCCAGCAGCCAACGGCCGGGACAGGGGACCGGGGAGCTGTTTTTT. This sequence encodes CASSQRPGQGTGELFF.

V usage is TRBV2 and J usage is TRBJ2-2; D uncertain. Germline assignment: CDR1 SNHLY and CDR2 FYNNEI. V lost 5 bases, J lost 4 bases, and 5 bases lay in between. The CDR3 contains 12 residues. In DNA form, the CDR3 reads TGTGCCAGCAGTCTTATCACCGGGGAGCTGTTTTTT. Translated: CASSLITGELFF.

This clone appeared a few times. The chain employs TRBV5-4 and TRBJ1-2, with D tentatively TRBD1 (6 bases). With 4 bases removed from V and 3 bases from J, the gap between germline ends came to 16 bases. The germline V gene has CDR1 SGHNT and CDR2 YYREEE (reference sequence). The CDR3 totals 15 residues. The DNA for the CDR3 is TGTGCCAGCAGCCCACCAGGGACATGGGACTATGGCTACACCTTC. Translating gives CASSPPGTWDYGYTF.

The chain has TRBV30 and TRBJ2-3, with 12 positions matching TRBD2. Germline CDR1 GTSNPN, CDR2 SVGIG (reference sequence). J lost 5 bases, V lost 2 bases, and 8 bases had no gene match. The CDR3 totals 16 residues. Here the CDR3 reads CAWSRLAGEWIDTQYF. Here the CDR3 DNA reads TGTGCCTGGAGTCGACTAGCGGGGGAGTGGATAGATACGCAGTATTTT.

The CDR3 loop reads CASSLAPGLNSPLHF. CDR3 coding DNA: TGTGCCAGCAGCTTAGCGCCGGGTTTGAATTCACCCCTCCACTTT. The chain joins TRBV7-2 to TRBJ1-6; no reliable D call. The germline V and J ends were trimmed by 0 bases and 7 bases, with 10 bases remaining between them. The CDR3 length is 15 residues. CDR1 SGHTA and CDR2 FQGNSA come from the germline V gene.

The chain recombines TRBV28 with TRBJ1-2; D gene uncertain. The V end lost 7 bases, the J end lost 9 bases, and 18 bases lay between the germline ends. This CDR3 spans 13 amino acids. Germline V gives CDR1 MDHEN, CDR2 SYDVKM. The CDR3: CASNPYGGYSYTF. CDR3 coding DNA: TGTGCCAGCAACCCTTATGGCGGGTATAGCTACACCTTC.

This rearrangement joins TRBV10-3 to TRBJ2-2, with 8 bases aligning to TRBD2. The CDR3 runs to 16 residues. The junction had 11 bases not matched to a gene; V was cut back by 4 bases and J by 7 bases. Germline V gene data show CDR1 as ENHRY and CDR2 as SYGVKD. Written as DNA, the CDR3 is TGTGCCATCAGTGGACCTCCCAGCGGGGGCAACGGGGAGCTGTTTTTT. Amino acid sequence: CAISGPPSGGNGELFF.

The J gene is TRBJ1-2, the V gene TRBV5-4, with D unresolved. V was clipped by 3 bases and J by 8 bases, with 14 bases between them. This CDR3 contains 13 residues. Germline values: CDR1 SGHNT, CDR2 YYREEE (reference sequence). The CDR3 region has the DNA TGTGCCAGCAGCTCCGATCCCACGGGAGGCTACACCTTC. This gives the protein CASSSDPTGGYTF.

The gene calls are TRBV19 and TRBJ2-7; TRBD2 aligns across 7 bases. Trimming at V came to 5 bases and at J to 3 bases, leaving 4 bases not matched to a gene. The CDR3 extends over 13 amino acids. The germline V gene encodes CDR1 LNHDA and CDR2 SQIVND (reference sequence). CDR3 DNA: TGTGCCAGTAGTCCTAGCGGTTACTACGAGCAGTACTTC. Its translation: CASSPSGYYEQYF.

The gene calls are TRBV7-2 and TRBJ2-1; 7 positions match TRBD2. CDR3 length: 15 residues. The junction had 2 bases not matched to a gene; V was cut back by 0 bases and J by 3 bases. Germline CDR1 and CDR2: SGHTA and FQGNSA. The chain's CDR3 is CASSLAGGVYNEQFF. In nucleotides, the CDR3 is TGTGCCAGCAGCTTAGCGGGGGGGGTCTACAATGAGCAGTTCTTC.

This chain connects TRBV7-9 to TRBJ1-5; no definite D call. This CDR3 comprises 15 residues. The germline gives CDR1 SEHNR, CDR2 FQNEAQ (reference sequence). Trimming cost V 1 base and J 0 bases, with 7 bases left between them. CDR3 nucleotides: TGTGCCAGCAGCTTAGATTTAGATAGCAATCAGCCCCAGCATTTT. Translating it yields CASSLDLDSNQPQHF.

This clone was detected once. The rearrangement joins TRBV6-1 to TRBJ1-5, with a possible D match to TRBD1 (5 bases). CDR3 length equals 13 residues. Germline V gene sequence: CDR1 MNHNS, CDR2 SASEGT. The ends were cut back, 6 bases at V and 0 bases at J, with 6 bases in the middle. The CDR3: CASRTASNQPQHF. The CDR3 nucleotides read TGTGCCAGCAGGACAGCTAGCAATCAGCCCCAGCATTTT.